What follows are 13 T cell receptor beta chains derived from one specimen sequenced in a study of shared clonotypes between healthy human individuals. TCRdb keeps only in-frame clones here, not all; method: immunoSEQ multiplex PCR. The sample holds over a million clones; around 78% are singletons and the top ten take approximately 0.5%. Sequences were obtained from memory CD4+ T cells from PBMCs. Stated subset: CD45RA-negative fraction. Source of these receptors: a man between 18 and 35 years old in good health. Some clones in this sample may be carry-over from other donors' samples.

The chain recombines TRBV11-2 with TRBJ1-1, with a weak D call TRBD1 (5 bases). V was cut by 2 bases and J by 0 bases, with 16 bases left in between. CDR3 length: 17 residues. The germline gives CDR1 SGHAT, CDR2 FQNNGV. The CDR3 DNA follows: TGTGCCAGCAGCTTACCCCCAGGGCAGTTCATGAACACTGAAGCTTTCTTT. It specifies CASSLPPGQFMNTEAFF. The whole variable domain, filled in from reference TRBV11-2 and TRBJ1-1, reads EAGVAQSPRYKIIEKRQSVAFWCNPISGHATLYWYQQILGQGPKLLIQFQNNGVVDDSQLPKDRFSAERLKGVDSTLKIQPAKLEDSAVYLCASSLPPGQFMNTEAFFGQGTRLTVV.

Written as DNA, the CDR3 is TGTGCCACCGGCCGACAGATTTACTACGAGCAGTACTTC. This encodes CATGRQIYYEQYF. The genes are TRBV28 and TRBJ2-7; possibly TRBD1 for D (5 bases). The CDR3 loop spans 13 amino acids. Germline values: CDR1 MDHEN, CDR2 SYDVKM. With 10 bases removed from V and 3 bases from J, the gap between germline ends came to 16 bases.

The rearrangement joins TRBV27 to TRBJ2-1, with 8 bases aligning to TRBD2. The V segment lost 4 bases and the J segment 1 base; nucleotides outside the gene matches: 3. Germline V gives CDR1 MNHEY, CDR2 SMNVEV (reference sequence). The CDR3 runs 15 residues. CDR3 in amino acids: CASSSLAGSYNEQFF. The DNA of the CDR3 is TGTGCCAGCAGTTCGTTAGCGGGATCCTACAATGAGCAGTTCTTC.

This clone was detected only once. The V call is TRBV5-1, the J call TRBJ2-7; 9 bases line up with TRBD1. Germline V gene sequence: CDR1 SGHRS, CDR2 YFSETQ. Trimming removed 4 bases from V and 4 bases from J; junction bases left unmatched: 12. CDR3 length equals 16 residues. CDR3 nucleotides: TGCGCCAGCAGCCCCAGGCCGGGGACAGGGTGGTACGAGCAGTACTTC. The encoded protein is CASSPRPGTGWYEQYF.

This clone appeared a few times. The rearrangement joins TRBV28 to TRBJ2-7; D is possibly TRBD1 (5 bases). Germline loops: CDR1 MDHEN, CDR2 SYDVKM. V shed 5 bases and J shed 6 bases, with 14 bases lying between them. This CDR3 contains 13 residues. The CDR3 spells CASSTGHRPEQYF. CDR3 DNA sequence: TGTGCCAGCAGTACTGGACACCGCCCCGAGCAGTACTTC.

This sequence joins TRBV19 and TRBJ2-7; no clear D gene. Germline CDR1 is LNHDA and CDR2 is SQIVND (reference sequence). V lost 2 bases to trimming and J lost 6 bases, with 5 bases between them. The length of the CDR3 is 11 residues. The CDR3 loop reads CASSILPEQYF. The CDR3 bases are TGTGCCAGTAGTATATTGCCCGAGCAGTACTTC.

The genes are TRBV19 and TRBJ1-5; 7 nucleotides align to TRBD1. The CDR3 has 14 residues. V dropped 5 bases and J dropped 3; count of bases not matched to a gene: 4. Germline CDR1 and CDR2: LNHDA and SQIVND (reference sequence). In DNA form, the CDR3 reads TGTGCCAGTAGTCGCGACAGGGACAATCAGCCCCAGCATTTT. This sequence encodes CASSRDRDNQPQHF.

CDR3 in DNA: TGTGCCAGCAGCTCACTAGTGAGCTCCTACAATGAGCAGTTCTTC. This translates into CASSSLVSSYNEQFF. The chain links TRBV5-4 to TRBJ2-1; D might be TRBD2 (5 bases). V gave up 3 bases and J gave up 0 bases, with 10 bases separating them. The CDR3 contains 15 residues. Germline V gene data show CDR1 as SGHNT and CDR2 as YYREEE (reference sequence).

In regard to this clone: This specimen includes other DNA sequences encoding the same CDR3. The V and J genes are TRBV6-5 and TRBJ2-7; D perhaps matches TRBD1 (6 bases). Looked up from germline, CDR1 is MNHEY and CDR2 is SVGAGI. This CDR3 has 12 amino acids. Trimming stripped 6 bases from V and 5 bases from J, with 11 bases between. The CDR3: CASSPRGHEQYF. For the CDR3, the DNA is TGTGCCAGCAGCCCCAGGGGACACGAGCAGTACTTC.

This clone has only a few counts. The identical CDR3 is also encoded by other nucleotide sequences in the sample. V and J are TRBV7-9 and TRBJ1-2; D possibly corresponds to TRBD1 (6 bases). This CDR3 spans 14 amino acids. The V and J ends lost 0 bases and 3 bases respectively, with 8 bases between them. Germline-derived CDR1 and CDR2 are SEHNR and FQNEAQ (reference sequence). The CDR3 loop is CASSLATGYYGYTF. The CDR3 DNA follows: TGTGCCAGCAGCTTAGCTACAGGGTACTATGGCTACACCTTC.

The chain couples TRBV2 to TRBJ2-5; perhaps TRBD2 as D (6 bases). The CDR3 consists of 15 residues. The germline CDR1 and CDR2 sequences are SNHLY and FYNNEI. Trimming took off 8 bases at V and 5 bases at J, with 21 bases between the two ends. The CDR3 loop reads CASWSLRVAGETQYF. As DNA, the CDR3 is TGTGCCAGCTGGAGCCTCCGGGTTGCGGGGGAGACCCAGTACTTC. Drawing the rest from reference TRBV2 and TRBJ2-5, the complete variable domain is EPEVTQTPSHQVTQMGQEVILRCVPISNHLYFYWYRQILGQKVEFLVSFYNNEISEKSEIFDDQFSVERPDGSNFTLKIRSTKLEDSAMYFCASWSLRVAGETQYFGPGTRLLVL.

This chain connects TRBV5-1 to TRBJ1-1; D is ambiguous. V lost 4 bases and J 1 base, leaving 11 bases between the germline ends. This CDR3 contains 14 residues. Germline CDR1 SGHRS, CDR2 YFSETQ. CDR3 in DNA: TGCGCCAGCAGCCCTGGACTGACGAACACTGAAGCTTTCTTT. This encodes CASSPGLTNTEAFF.

The chain employs TRBV27 and TRBJ2-7; no firm D call. The V gene's germline CDR1 is MNHEY and CDR2 SMNVEV (reference sequence). The CDR3 loop spans 13 amino acids. V gave up 2 bases and J gave up 2 bases, with 7 bases separating them. CDR3 protein: CASSLARTYEQYF. The CDR3 coding sequence is TGTGCCAGCAGTTTAGCCAGGACCTACGAGCAGTACTTC.